These T cell receptor beta chains were read from a single sample in a study of early T cells in non-severe SARS-CoV-2 infection. TCRdb processed the 5' RACE reads anew with MiXCR; each CDR3 protein has one entry. The sample has 100,000 to 150,000 distinct CDR3 sequences, approximately 15% seen once. The specimen was whole blood. These receptors were taken from an adult who was a healthcare worker with PCR-confirmed SARS-CoV-2 infection or an uninfected control (not recorded which). Each CDR3 is given with its conserved first and last residue. D genes are given only for firm matches. For some rows the clone size is stated as once, few or many, or as a class when expanded; others skip it.

v_call: TRBV29-1
clone_size: many
d_call: NA
j_call: TRBJ2-7
cdr3_aa: CSGGPGRGEQYF
cdr3_nt: TGCAGTGGAGGACCAGGCCGAGGCGAGCAGTACTTC

v_call: TRBV4-2
clone_size: NA
d_call: TRBD2
j_call: TRBJ2-7
cdr3_aa: CASSRGLAGDLQASYEQYF
cdr3_nt: TGTGCCAGCAGCCGGGGACTAGCGGGGGATCTCCAGGCCTCCTACGAGCAGTACTTC

v_call: TRBV12-3/TRBV12-4
clone_size: NA
d_call: NA
j_call: TRBJ2-5
cdr3_aa: CASSLGVETQYF
cdr3_nt: TGTGCCAGCAGTCTTGGAGTGGAGACCCAGTACTTC

v_call: TRBV12-3/TRBV12-4
clone_size: few
d_call: NA
j_call: TRBJ1-2
cdr3_aa: CASSFAGDGYTF
cdr3_nt: TGTGCCAGCAGTTTCGCAGGGGATGGCTACACCTTC

v_call: TRBV20-1
clone_size: few
d_call: NA
j_call: TRBJ2-1
cdr3_aa: CSAHGTYNEQFF
cdr3_nt: TGCAGTGCTCATGGGACCTACAATGAGCAGTTCTTC

v_call: TRBV6-5
clone_size: few
d_call: NA
j_call: TRBJ1-1
cdr3_aa: CASRGWQSTNTEAFF
cdr3_nt: TGTGCCAGCAGAGGATGGCAGAGCACGAACACTGAAGCTTTCTTT

v_call: TRBV19
clone_size: NA
d_call: NA
j_call: TRBJ1-4
cdr3_aa: CASSITGAEKLFF
cdr3_nt: TGTGCCAGTAGTATCACTGGAGCCGAAAAACTGTTTTTT

v_call: TRBV20-1
clone_size: NA
d_call: NA
j_call: TRBJ1-2
cdr3_aa: CSASVPKGYTF
cdr3_nt: TGCAGTGCTTCCGTCCCGAAGGGCTACACCTTC

v_call: TRBV20-1
clone_size: NA
d_call: TRBD1
j_call: TRBJ2-1
cdr3_aa: CSAVGQGHFYNEQFF
cdr3_nt: TGCAGTGCTGTAGGACAGGGTCACTTTTACAATGAGCAGTTCTTC

v_call: TRBV6-5
clone_size: few
d_call: NA
j_call: TRBJ2-1
cdr3_aa: CASNPLGTSLMDEQFF
cdr3_nt: TGTGCCAGCAATCCACTCGGGACCAGCCTTATGGATGAGCAGTTCTTC

v_call: TRBV12-3/TRBV12-4
clone_size: NA
d_call: NA
j_call: TRBJ1-5
cdr3_aa: CASNDNSNQPQHF
cdr3_nt: TGTGCCAGCAATGACAATAGCAATCAGCCCCAGCATTTT

v_call: TRBV19
clone_size: NA
d_call: NA
j_call: TRBJ2-5
cdr3_aa: CATTRSGGPPQETRYF
cdr3_nt: TGTGCCACCACGAGGAGTGGGGGACCCCCCCAAGAGACCCGGTACTTC

v_call: TRBV7-3
clone_size: many
d_call: NA
j_call: TRBJ2-2
cdr3_aa: CASSLQGQNTGELFF
cdr3_nt: TGTGCCAGCAGCTTACAAGGGCAAAACACCGGGGAGCTGTTTTTT

v_call: TRBV6-6
clone_size: NA
d_call: NA
j_call: TRBJ1-3
cdr3_aa: CASSRIRGPGNTIYF
cdr3_nt: TGTGCCAGCAGTCGAATCCGGGGACCTGGAAACACCATATATTTT

v_call: TRBV5-6
clone_size: few
d_call: NA
j_call: TRBJ2-1
cdr3_aa: CASSFTDNEQFF
cdr3_nt: TGTGCCAGCAGTTTCACCGACAATGAGCAGTTCTTC

v_call: TRBV6-1
clone_size: few
d_call: NA
j_call: TRBJ1-6
cdr3_aa: CASSEVIGTYDSPLHF
cdr3_nt: TGTGCCAGCAGTGAAGTGATAGGGACTTACGATTCACCCCTCCACTTT

v_call: TRBV12-5
clone_size: NA
d_call: TRBD1
j_call: TRBJ2-1
cdr3_aa: CASGPRTRPGQGYNEQFF
cdr3_nt: TGTGCTAGTGGTCCGCGCACGCGCCCGGGACAGGGGTACAATGAGCAGTTCTTC

v_call: TRBV11-2
clone_size: NA
d_call: NA
j_call: TRBJ1-2
cdr3_aa: CASSPIRQTYSYTF
cdr3_nt: TGTGCCAGCAGCCCCATTAGGCAGACCTATAGCTACACCTTC

v_call: TRBV15
clone_size: NA
d_call: NA
j_call: TRBJ2-1
cdr3_aa: CATSGQWGRAREQFF
cdr3_nt: TGTGCCACCAGCGGTCAGTGGGGCAGGGCGCGGGAGCAGTTCTTC

v_call: TRBV7-3
clone_size: many
d_call: TRBD1
j_call: TRBJ1-2
cdr3_aa: CASSLGQGDGYTF
cdr3_nt: TGTGCCAGCAGCTTGGGACAGGGGGACGGCTACACCTTC

v_call: TRBV9
clone_size: NA
d_call: TRBD2
j_call: TRBJ2-3
cdr3_aa: CASSVAQTSGGTDTQYF
cdr3_nt: TGTGCCAGCAGCGTAGCCCAGACTAGCGGGGGTACAGATACGCAGTATTTT

v_call: TRBV11-2
clone_size: NA
d_call: NA
j_call: TRBJ2-5
cdr3_aa: CASSVSDIKTQYF
cdr3_nt: TGTGCCAGCAGCGTCTCTGATATAAAGACCCAGTACTTC

v_call: TRBV18
clone_size: NA
d_call: NA
j_call: TRBJ1-2
cdr3_aa: CASSPKTETGYTF
cdr3_nt: TGTGCCAGCTCACCAAAAACCGAGACCGGCTACACCTTC

v_call: TRBV30
clone_size: many
d_call: NA
j_call: TRBJ2-5
cdr3_aa: CAWRGGQPTKQETQYF
cdr3_nt: TGTGCCTGGAGGGGGGGACAACCGACAAAACAAGAGACCCAGTACTTC

v_call: TRBV12-3/TRBV12-4
clone_size: NA
d_call: NA
j_call: TRBJ1-4
cdr3_aa: CASTPQGFLSNEKLFF
cdr3_nt: TGTGCCAGCACTCCCCAGGGGTTTCTCTCCAATGAAAAACTGTTTTTT

v_call: TRBV20-1
clone_size: few
d_call: NA
j_call: TRBJ2-3
cdr3_aa: CSARVPRVSDTQYF
cdr3_nt: TGCAGTGCTAGAGTGCCCAGGGTATCAGATACGCAGTATTTT

v_call: TRBV29-1
clone_size: few
d_call: NA
j_call: TRBJ1-2
cdr3_aa: CSVVTGLLYYGYTF
cdr3_nt: TGCAGCGTTGTAACCGGGCTTCTCTACTATGGCTACACCTTC

v_call: TRBV30
clone_size: NA
d_call: NA
j_call: TRBJ2-7
cdr3_aa: CAWSVLGNYEQYF
cdr3_nt: TGTGCCTGGAGTGTACTGGGGAATTACGAGCAGTACTTC

v_call: TRBV7-3
clone_size: NA
d_call: NA
j_call: TRBJ2-2
cdr3_aa: CASSLEAGELFF
cdr3_nt: TGTGCCAGCAGCTTGGAGGCCGGGGAGCTGTTTTTT

v_call: TRBV5-1
clone_size: few
d_call: NA
j_call: TRBJ2-7
cdr3_aa: CASSSQGNGPYEQYF
cdr3_nt: TGCGCCAGCAGCTCCCAGGGAAATGGGCCCTACGAGCAGTACTTC

v_call: TRBV5-1
clone_size: few
d_call: TRBD1
j_call: TRBJ2-5
cdr3_aa: CASSEGTEKGQETQYF
cdr3_nt: TGCGCCAGCAGCGAGGGGACAGAGAAAGGTCAAGAGACCCAGTACTTC